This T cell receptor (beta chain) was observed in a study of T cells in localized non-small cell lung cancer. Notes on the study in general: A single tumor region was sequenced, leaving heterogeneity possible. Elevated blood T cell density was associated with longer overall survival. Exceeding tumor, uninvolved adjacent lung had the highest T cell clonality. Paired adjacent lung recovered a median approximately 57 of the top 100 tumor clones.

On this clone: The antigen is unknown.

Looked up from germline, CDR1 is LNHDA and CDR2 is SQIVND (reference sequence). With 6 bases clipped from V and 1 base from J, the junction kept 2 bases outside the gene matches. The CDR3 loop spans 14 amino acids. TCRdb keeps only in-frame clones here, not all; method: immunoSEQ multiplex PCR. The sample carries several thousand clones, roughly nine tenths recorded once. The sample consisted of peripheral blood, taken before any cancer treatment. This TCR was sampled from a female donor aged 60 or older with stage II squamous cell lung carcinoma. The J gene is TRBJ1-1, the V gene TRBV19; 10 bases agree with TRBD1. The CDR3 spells CASSRQGANTEAFF. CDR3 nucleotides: TGTGCCAGTAGCAGACAGGGGGCGAACACTGAAGCTTTCTTT.